A single sample gave rise to the 13 T cell receptor beta chains below, sequenced in a study of graft-versus-host responses after intestinal transplantation (dated by TCRdb to the early 2020s). The library relied on the immunoSEQ multiplex PCR assay. The table was pulled from immuneACCESS by TCRdb, which kept in-frame rearrangements only. Such tables lose some clones; where checked, under half of the loss comes from unresolved V genes, and the rest has no known cause. For this sample there are approximately 54,000 clones; 75% to 95% appear just once. In total, the top ten clones hold around 5.5% of the sample. Sequencing was performed on PBMCs, taken nearly 670 days after intestinal transplant. The receptors derive from a human patient who received an intestinal transplant, so some T cells may come from the graft donor.

V and J are TRBV27 and TRBJ2-7, with 8 nucleotides matching TRBD1. Germline CDR1 and CDR2: MNHEY and SMNVEV (reference sequence). The junction had 9 bases not matched to a gene; V was cut back by 4 bases and J by 4 bases. The CDR3 consists of 15 residues. CDR3 in DNA: TGTGCCAGCAGTTCCGGACAGGGAATGAGGTACGAGCAGTACTTC. Its protein is CASSSGQGMRYEQYF.

The V call is TRBV7-2, the J call TRBJ2-5; D is undetermined. V dropped 1 base and J dropped 4 bases, with 7 bases sitting between them. CDR1 is SGHTA, CDR2 FQGNSA, per germline. This CDR3 is 13 amino acids long. CDR3 loop: CASSLGMRETQYF. As DNA, the CDR3 is TGTGCCAGCAGCTTAGGGATGCGAGAGACCCAGTACTTC.

The J gene is TRBJ2-7, the V gene TRBV9; no reliable D call. CDR3 length: 13 residues. Germline CDR1 SGDLS, CDR2 YYNGEE. V gave up 2 bases and J gave up 3 bases, with 9 bases separating them. The CDR3 is CASSVGSDYEQYF. In nucleotides, the CDR3 is TGTGCCAGCAGCGTTGGGTCTGACTACGAGCAGTACTTC.

Here the CDR3 reads CALLAAGETQYF. The CDR3 nucleotides read TGTGCCCTACTAGCAGCCGGGGAGACCCAGTACTTC. This sequence joins TRBV7-3 and TRBJ2-5; D might be TRBD2 (6 bases). The V gene lost 11 bases and the J gene lost 5 bases, with 15 bases spanning the gap. Germline V gene lookup returns CDR1 SGHTA and CDR2 FQGTGA. This CDR3 has 12 amino acids.

The chain joins TRBV11-2 to TRBJ1-1; 9 nucleotides line up with TRBD1. Germline V lookup: CDR1 SGHAT, CDR2 FQNNGV. The V gene end was trimmed by 3 bases and the J gene end by 6 bases; junction bases not matched to a gene: 8. This CDR3 region has 15 residues. The chain's CDR3 is CASSFGDRVSAEAFF. As DNA, the CDR3 is TGTGCCAGCAGCTTTGGGGACAGGGTTTCAGCTGAAGCTTTCTTT.

This chain uses TRBV16 with TRBJ1-1; 10 bases match TRBD1. From germline, CDR1 is KGHSY and CDR2 FQNENV. This CDR3 comprises 14 residues. Trimming at V came to 3 bases and at J to 4 bases, leaving 2 bases not matched to a gene. CDR3 protein: CASSQTGGRTEAFF. The CDR3 bases are TGTGCCAGCAGCCAGACAGGGGGCCGCACTGAAGCTTTCTTT.

The V and J genes are TRBV25-1 and TRBJ1-2, with 8 bases aligning to TRBD1. The CDR3 extends over 13 amino acids. CDR1 is MGHDK, CDR2 SYGVNS, per germline. V lost 9 bases to trimming and J lost 2 bases; unmatched junction nucleotides: 5. The CDR3, as DNA: TGTGCCAGGGGGGACAGGCCCAACTATGGCTACACCTTC. It specifies CARGDRPNYGYTF.

The V and J genes are TRBV27 and TRBJ1-6; D unclear. This CDR3 is built from 12 residues. V shed 6 bases and J shed 10 bases, with 10 bases lying between them. Germline CDR1 MNHEY, CDR2 SMNVEV (reference sequence). The CDR3 loop reads CASRGWESPLHF. CDR3 in DNA: TGTGCCAGCAGGGGTTGGGAGTCACCCCTCCACTTT.

The rearrangement joins TRBV4-1 to TRBJ2-3; tentatively, D is TRBD1 (5 bases). Germline-derived CDR1 and CDR2 are MGHRA and YSYEKL. With 0 bases removed from V and 6 bases from J, the gap between germline ends came to 10 bases. There are 14 residues in the CDR3. The CDR3 reads CASSQESGSDTQYF. In DNA, the CDR3 is TGCGCCAGCAGCCAAGAATCAGGGTCGGATACGCAGTATTTT.

The rearrangement joins TRBV25-1 to TRBJ1-2; TRBD1 matches at 7 bases. Germline loops: CDR1 MGHDK, CDR2 SYGVNS. Losses at the gene ends were 4 bases for V and 8 bases for J; bases not matched to a gene: 4. The CDR3 runs 12 residues. CDR3 DNA: TGTGCCAGCAGTGTCAGGGGGAGAGGCTACACCTTC. Amino acid sequence: CASSVRGRGYTF.

The chain has TRBV19 and TRBJ2-5; 8 nucleotides align to TRBD1. Germline CDR1 LNHDA, CDR2 SQIVND (reference sequence). The ends lost 1 base at V and 5 bases at J; junction bases unmatched: 6. CDR3 length equals 15 residues. DNA for the CDR3: TGTGCCAGTAGTATAGGCAGGGGGCGTGTGGAGACCCAGTACTTC. It translates to CASSIGRGRVETQYF.

This clone was counted only a few times. V is TRBV7-9 and J is TRBJ1-5, with D unresolved. The CDR3 is made up of 12 amino acids. Trimming removed 1 base at V and 6 bases at J, with 4 bases between. Germline CDR1 and CDR2: SEHNR and FQNEAQ (reference sequence). The CDR3 DNA reads as TGTGCCAGCAGCTTAGTGGGTCAGCCCCAGCATTTT. It encodes CASSLVGQPQHF.

This clone has a single count. This sequence joins TRBV5-8 and TRBJ2-1; no definite D call. CDR1 is SGHTS and CDR2 is YDEGEE in the germline V gene. Trimming shortened V by 3 bases and J by 4 bases, and 8 bases separated the two germline ends. This CDR3 is built from 13 residues. CDR3 sequence: CASSSSSYNEQFF. The DNA for the CDR3 is TGTGCCAGCAGCTCCTCCTCTTACAATGAGCAGTTCTTC.